This TCR beta chain was captured in a study of blood T cell repertoires in COVID-19. Study as a whole: From T cells, B-cell-depleted T cells, or PBMCs came the material, which was cDNA or gDNA.

In the study's own analysis: Reference gene primers were amplified, and this amplification served to estimate nucleated cell counts. Sequencing used immunoSEQ multiplex PCR; TCRdb keeps in-frame clones, though not all of them. That table furnishes V, J and clone size, whereas the DNA furnished D and trimming. The sample shows more than 95,000 clones, roughly 84% of them seen only once. This CDR3 comprises 13 residues. Trimming left V 3 bases short and J 9 bases short, with 9 bases between. The chain carries TRBV12-3 or TRBV12-4 and TRBJ1-6; a possible D gene is TRBD1 (5 bases). The clonotype originates from a human donor in a cohort sampled during active or convalescent COVID-19. The sample consisted of peripheral blood. CDR3 in amino acids: CASSFREGSPLHF. CDR3 sequence (DNA): TGTGCCAGCAGTTTCAGGGAGGGTTCACCCCTCCACTTT.